The sample holds many counts of the clone carrying this T cell receptor beta chain. Antigen: not known. Preparing the TCRbeta library involved the use of unique molecular identifiers. Each CDR3 protein is one row after TCRdb ran MiXCR on the PCR reads. The data contain approximately 170,000 distinct CDR3 sequences, around 10% of them singletons. The data stem from a study of T-cell reconstitution after alpha-beta-depleted transplantation in children. Study results and limitations: Expanded graft clones numbering several hundred reportedly gave rise to alpha-beta T cells about two months after transplant. By one year post-transplant, T-cell counts and diversity largely arose from T cells that were newly produced.

Germline V CDR1 and CDR2: SGHRS, YFSETQ. The CDR3 totals 16 residues. V shed 1 base and J 5 bases; nucleotides not matched to a gene: 9. The chain recombines TRBV5-1 with TRBJ2-5; 9 positions agree with TRBD2. Sample: PBMCs, taken before TCRalphabeta/CD19-depleted stem cell transplant. The receptor was isolated from a boy under 10 years old with acute myeloid leukemia, due to receive a stem cell transplant. CDR3 protein: CASSLWGSGSSETQYF. CDR3 DNA: TGCGCCAGCAGCTTGTGGGGTAGCGGGAGTTCTGAGACCCAGTACTTC.